This paragraph covers one TCR beta chain sequence. Its antigen is not known. The data belong to a study of cytomegalovirus exposure and HLA in healthy donors. Study summary: Samples from HLA-typed donors yielded 85 million to 95 million unique TCRs in an early data release. Study results and caveats: TCR beta V- and J-gene trimming was later associated with a missense DCLRE1C variant. Researchers counted 164 TCR beta chains as cytomegalovirus-associated. Associated with HLA alleles at 0.05 false discovery rate in a later analysis were 15,000 to 20,000 TCR beta sequences.

The PCR ran on 60 Vbeta and 13 Jbeta primers. Method: immunoSEQ multiplex PCR; TCRdb's copy keeps in-frame clones and lacks some. The sample has around 100,000 clones; 55% to 75% are singletons. The CDR3 length is 17 residues. V was clipped by 4 bases and J by 1 base, with 19 bases between them. Germline V lookup: CDR1 SGHTS, CDR2 YDEGEE. The specimen was PBMCs. The chain combines TRBV5-8 with TRBJ2-3; maybe TRBD2 (5 bases). This sequence originates from a man aged 30 to 39 in good health and CMV-seropositive. CDR3 residues: CASSTRGGTSGTDTQYF. DNA of the CDR3: TGTGCCAGCAGCACCCGGGGTGGTACGTCTGGCACAGATACGCAGTATTTT.